This entry is about one TCR beta chain. The data are from a study of blood T cell repertoires in COVID-19. Background on the study: From T cells, B-cell-depleted T cells, or PBMCs came the material, which was cDNA or gDNA.

Method: immunoSEQ multiplex PCR; TCRdb's copy keeps in-frame clones and lacks some. This sample has over 250,000 clones; roughly nine tenths occur once, and the top ten carry 2% to 2.5%. Sequenced material: peripheral blood. This sequence was found in a man aged 45-60 years with acute or convalescent COVID-19.

As DNA, the CDR3 is TGTGCCAGCAGCGTAGATTGGGGAGGGGCTCGAAACACCATATATTTT. It codes for CASSVDWGGARNTIYF. The rearrangement links TRBV9 to TRBJ1-3, with a tentative D call TRBD1 (5 bases). The V end lost 0 bases, the J end lost 5 bases, and 15 bases lay between the germline ends. The CDR3 sequence is 16 residues long. From germline, CDR1 is SGDLS and CDR2 YYNGEE.